This T cell receptor beta chain appears in the sequencing data of a study of T cell changes during pregnancy in multiple sclerosis. Measured with immunoSEQ multiplex PCR; TCRdb has only the in-frame clones, and not every one. The table includes about 52,000 clones, more than 90% detected once. CDR3 size: 17 residues. Germline CDR1 reads SGHAT; CDR2 reads FQNNGV. Trimming removed 6 bases from V and 2 bases from J, with 22 bases in between. This clonotype was sampled from a female donor with multiple sclerosis, enrolled in a pregnancy study. The sequencing used CD4+ T cells from peripheral blood mononuclear cells, collected before pregnancy. The chain employs TRBV11-2 and TRBJ2-5, with D perhaps TRBD1 (6 bases). CDR3 DNA: TGTGCCAGCAGGATCATAAAATCAACAGGGAGTCAAGAGACCCAGTACTTC. This translates into CASRIIKSTGSQETQYF.